This TCR beta chain comes out of a study of blood T cells in healthy people across ages. Study findings and constraints: Donor CMV status was unknown, possibly confounding expanded clonotype changes.

There were at least 6 micrograms of total RNA extracted from every sample. This clonotype was detected a few times. The antigen is undetermined. It was with a sample-barcoded 5' primer and a J-beta primer mix that a second PCR of about 6 to 12 cycles was run. TCRdb reprocessed the 5' RACE reads via MiXCR and lists one record per CDR3 protein. This table has 450,000 to 700,000 distinct CDR3 sequences, roughly 28% appearing once. Trimming removed 5 bases from V and 1 base from J, with 11 bases in between. Germline CDR1 and CDR2: SGHNT and YENEEA. The CDR3 is 14 amino acids. The origin of this receptor is a woman between 70 and 85 years old in good health. The rearrangement links TRBV11-3 to TRBJ2-5; possibly TRBD1 or TRBD2 for D (5 bases each). The sample consisted of blood. The CDR3 DNA reads TGTGCCAGCAGCGTTGGGGGATTCCAAGAGACCCAGTACTTC. Protein product: CASSVGGFQETQYF.